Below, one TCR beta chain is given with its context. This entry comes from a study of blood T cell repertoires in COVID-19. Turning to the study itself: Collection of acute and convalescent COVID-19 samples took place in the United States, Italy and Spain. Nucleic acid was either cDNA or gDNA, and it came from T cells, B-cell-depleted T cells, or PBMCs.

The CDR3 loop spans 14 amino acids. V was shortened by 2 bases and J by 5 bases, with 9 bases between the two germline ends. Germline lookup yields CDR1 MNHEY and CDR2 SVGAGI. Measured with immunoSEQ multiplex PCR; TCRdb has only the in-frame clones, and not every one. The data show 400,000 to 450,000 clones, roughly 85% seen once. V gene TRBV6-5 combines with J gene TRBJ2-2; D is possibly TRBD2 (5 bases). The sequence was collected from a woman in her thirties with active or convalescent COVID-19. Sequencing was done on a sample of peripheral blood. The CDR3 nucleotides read TGTGCCAGCAGTTACCGGACGGGGACCGGGGAGCTGTTTTTT. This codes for CASSYRTGTGELFF.